The clone carrying this T cell receptor beta chain was detected once. The sample belongs to a study of T cell changes during pregnancy in multiple sclerosis. Only in-frame clones appear in the TCRdb table, and some are missing; sequencing was by immunoSEQ multiplex PCR. The data contain roughly 28,000 clones, around 94% of them singletons. V gave up 4 bases and J gave up 2 bases, with 14 bases separating them. Germline V gives CDR1 SEHNR, CDR2 FQNEAQ (reference sequence). This CDR3 is built from 16 residues. The source was CD8+ T cells from peripheral blood mononuclear cells, collected before pregnancy. The source of this sequence is a female donor with multiple sclerosis, enrolled in a pregnancy study. This sequence joins TRBV7-9 and TRBJ1-4; D not certain. CDR3 amino acids: CASSSVAGWTNEKLFF. For the CDR3, the DNA is TGTGCCAGCAGCTCGGTCGCCGGGTGGACTAATGAAAAACTGTTTTTT.